Reported below is one TCR beta chain. CDR1 and CDR2 from the germline V gene are SGHNT and YYREEE (reference sequence). The CDR3 has 12 amino acids. V was cut by 0 bases and J by 5 bases, with 6 bases left in between. The data originate from a study of T cells after yellow fever vaccination. One entry per CDR3 protein, called by TCRdb with MiXCR from the 5' RACE reads. The sample has some 150,000 distinct CDR3 sequences, approximately 6.6% seen once. The sample in question was CD4+ T cells sorted from PBMCs, obtained 10 days after the yellow fever booster vaccination. This receptor was obtained from a man aged 25 to 40 who received the YFV17D yellow fever vaccine. The chain uses TRBV5-4 and TRBJ2-7; D ambiguous. CDR3 protein: CASSLDPHEQYF. The CDR3 region has the DNA TGTGCCAGCAGCTTGGATCCCCACGAGCAGTACTTC.